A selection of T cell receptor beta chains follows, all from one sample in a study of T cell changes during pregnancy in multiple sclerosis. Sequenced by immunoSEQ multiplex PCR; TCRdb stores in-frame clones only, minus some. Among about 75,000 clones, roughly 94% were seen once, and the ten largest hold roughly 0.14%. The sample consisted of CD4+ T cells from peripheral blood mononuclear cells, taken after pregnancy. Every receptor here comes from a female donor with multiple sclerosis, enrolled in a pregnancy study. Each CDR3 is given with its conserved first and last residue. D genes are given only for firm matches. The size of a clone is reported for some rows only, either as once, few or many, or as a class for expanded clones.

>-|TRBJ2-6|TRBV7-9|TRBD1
TGTGCCAGCAGCCGCCTTGGGACAGACTTCTCTGGGGCCAACGTCCTGACTTTC
CASSRLGTDFSGANVLTF
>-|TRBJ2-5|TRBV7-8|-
TGTGCCAGCAGCTTAGCCCAGGGGTTAAAAGGTATTGGGGAGACCCAGTACTTC
CASSLAQGLKGIGETQYF
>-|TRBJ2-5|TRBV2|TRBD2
TGTGCCAGCATTCTGGCGCTAGCGGGAGTTGTCACCCAGTACTTC
CASILALAGVVTQYF
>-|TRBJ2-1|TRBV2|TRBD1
TGTGCCAGCAAGGATGGGACAGGGAACAATGAGCAGTTCTTC
CASKDGTGNNEQFF
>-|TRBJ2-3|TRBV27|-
TGTGCCAGCAGTTTAACGGGAGTGAGGACAGATACGCAGTATTTT
CASSLTGVRTDTQYF
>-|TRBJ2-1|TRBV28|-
TGTGCCAGCAGGCGGGCGGATGGGGACACCCGCCTTGAGCAGTTCTTC
CASRRADGDTRLEQFF
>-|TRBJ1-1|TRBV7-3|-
TGTGCCAGCAGCTCGAACGGGGGGATTAACACTGAAGCTTTCTTT
CASSSNGGINTEAFF
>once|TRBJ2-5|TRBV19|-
TGTGCCAGTAGTATCCTGCCCAGCGGCTCCCGCCGGGAGACCCAGTACTTC
CASSILPSGSRRETQYF
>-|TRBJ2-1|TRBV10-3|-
TGTGCCATCAGTGAGTCTAAAATAAGCGGAAGCTCCTACAATGAGCAGTTCTTC
CAISESKISGSSYNEQFF
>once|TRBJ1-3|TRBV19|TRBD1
TGTGCCAGTAGTCCGACAGGGGCTGGAAACACCATATATTTT
CASSPTGAGNTIYF
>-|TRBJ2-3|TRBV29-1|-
TGCAGCGCGGGACACCCGGATACGCAGTATTTT
CSAGHPDTQYF